This record looks at one T cell receptor beta chain sequence and its context. The CDR3 loop spans 16 amino acids. Unmatched junction bases numbered 5, after V lost 6 bases and J lost 1 base. From germline, CDR1 is SNHLY and CDR2 FYNNEI. TCRdb's table, derived via immunoSEQ multiplex PCR, lists solely in-frame clones and lacks some. The data contain around 80,000 clones, 85% to 95% of them singletons. These data are taken from a study of T cell changes during pregnancy in multiple sclerosis. The specimen was peripheral blood, collected in the second trimester of pregnancy. The receptor was isolated from a female donor in good health, enrolled as a control in a pregnancy study. V is TRBV2 and J is TRBJ2-7, with TRBD2 identical over 14 bases. CDR3 nucleotides: TGTGCCAGCAGAGGACTAGCGGGAGGCCTTTCCTACGAGCAGTACTTC. Encoded protein: CASRGLAGGLSYEQYF.